Listed here are 17 T cell receptor beta chains from one sample, sequenced in a study of metastatic and nonmetastatic thyroid tumors. TCRdb ran MiXCR on the PCR reads. The profile shows about 49,000 clones, about 4.2% of them singletons. Treatment of any kind had been given to no patient before thyroid surgery. The specimen was blood. These receptors came from a female donor with papillary thyroid cancer or a benign thyroid nodule (not recorded which). Some clones in this sample may be carry-over from other donors' samples.

This clone was counted ten times or more. The V call is TRBV4-1, the J call TRBJ2-1; D could derive from TRBD1 or TRBD2 (5 bases each). Trimming took 1 base from V and 8 from J, leaving 6 bases between them. The CDR3 contains 12 residues. The germline gives CDR1 MGHRA, CDR2 YSYEKL. Written as DNA, the CDR3 is TGCGCCAGCAGCCAAGGGGACGATGAGCAGTTCTTC. Translating gives CASSQGDDEQFF.

In its sample, this clone was seen many times. This chain's CDR3 is CASRRKTGGGLYGYTF. CDR3 nucleotide sequence: TGTGCCAGCAGAAGAAAGACAGGGGGCGGACTTTATGGCTACACCTTC. This chain connects TRBV6-1 to TRBJ1-2; 10 nucleotides agree with TRBD1. The CDR3 contains 16 residues. Trimming took 6 bases from V and 5 from J; bases not matched to a gene: 12. Germline loops: CDR1 MNHNS, CDR2 SASEGT.

This clone was seen a few times. CDR3 sequence: CASSYTQGGVDYGYTF. DNA of the CDR3: TGTGCCAGCAGCTATACACAGGGTGGGGTTGACTATGGCTACACCTTC. This rearrangement joins TRBV13 to TRBJ1-2, with TRBD1 as a possible D gene (6 bases). V lost 4 bases to trimming and J lost 3 bases, with 18 bases between them. This CDR3 has 16 amino acids. In germline, CDR1 is PRHDT, CDR2 FYEKMQ (reference sequence).

This clone was detected many times. The chain employs TRBV6-1 and TRBJ1-4; 10 positions agree with TRBD1. Trimming at V came to 5 bases and at J to 7 bases, leaving 7 bases not matched to a gene. Per the germline V gene, CDR1 is MNHNS and CDR2 is SASEGT. This CDR3 is 15 amino acids long. The CDR3 here is CASSQRTGGGEKLFF. The CDR3 DNA reads as TGTGCCAGCAGTCAGAGGACAGGGGGGGGTGAAAAACTGTTTTTT.

Note on this clone: A much larger clone sits a single nucleotide away, making a read error possible. The chain couples TRBV10-3 to TRBJ1-1; tentatively, D is TRBD1 (6 bases). The CDR3 consists of 13 residues. Germline assignment: CDR1 ENHRY and CDR2 SYGVKD. The ends were cut back, 11 bases at V and 4 bases at J, with 17 bases in the middle. The CDR3 bases are TGTGCCTACAGCCACAGGGAGGTCACTGAAGCTTTCTTT. Amino acid sequence: CAYSHREVTEAFF.

This clone was seen only a few times. A much larger clone lies a single base off, so this may be a read error. Within the sample, other DNA sequences also encode this same CDR3. This chain joins TRBV9 and TRBJ2-2; 8 bases are a match to TRBD2. Germline lookup yields CDR1 SGDLS and CDR2 YYNGEE. The CDR3 sequence is 17 residues long. CDR3 protein: CAGSVGGGLAGTGELFF. The CDR3 DNA is TGTGCCGGCAGCGTAGGAGGTGGATTAGCGGGGACCGGGGAGCTGTTTTTT.

This clone was seen a handful of times. This chain links TRBV6-1 with TRBJ2-2, with D unclear. V was pared by 2 bases and J by 1 base, with 5 bases between. The CDR3 is made up of 14 amino acids. Per germline, CDR1 MNHNS and CDR2 SASEGT. The chain's CDR3 is CASSESGNTGELFF. CDR3 bases: TGTGCCAGCAGTGAATCCGGGAACACCGGGGAGCTGTTTTTT.

This clone was seen many times. The V and J genes are TRBV28 and TRBJ2-1; the match to TRBD1 covers 8 bases. There are 16 residues in the CDR3. V was pared by 6 bases and J by 6 bases, with 13 bases of the junction left unmatched. Germline V gene lookup returns CDR1 MDHEN and CDR2 SYDVKM. This CDR3 is CASRDPWTGKGNEQFF. The CDR3 nucleotides read TGTGCCAGCAGGGATCCTTGGACAGGGAAGGGCAATGAGCAGTTCTTC. Drawing the rest from reference TRBV28 and TRBJ2-1, the complete variable domain is DVKVTQSSRYLVKRTGEKVFLECVQDMDHENMFWYRQDPGLGLRLIYFSYDVKMKEKGDIPEGYSVSREKKERFSLILESASTNQTSMYLCASRDPWTGKGNEQFFGPGTRLTVL.

This clone was detected a few times. This chain connects TRBV2 to TRBJ2-3; 9 bases align to TRBD2. The CDR3 has 15 amino acids. Trimming took 7 bases from V and 3 from J; bases not matched to a gene: 8. CDR1 and CDR2 from the germline V gene are SNHLY and FYNNEI. CDR3 residues: CASTKGLALTDTQYF. The DNA for the CDR3 is TGTGCCAGCACCAAGGGACTAGCCCTAACAGATACGCAGTATTTT.

This clone came up many times. This may be a read error, as it is one base from a much larger clone. The J gene is TRBJ1-1, the V gene TRBV5-1, with D possibly TRBD1 on 5 matching bases. This CDR3 contains 14 residues. CDR1 is SGHRS and CDR2 is YFSETQ in the germline V gene. The CDR3 spells CASSLSGMNTEASF. CDR3 DNA: TGCGCCAGCAGCTTGTCAGGGATGAACACTGAAGCTTCCTTT.

In its sample, this clone was seen many times. J is TRBJ1-1 and V is TRBV6-1, with D uncertain. The germline CDR1 and CDR2 sequences are MNHNS and SASEGT. The CDR3 length is 13 residues. V lost 5 bases to trimming and J lost 2 bases, with 9 bases between them. CDR3 residues: CASSWSANTEAFF. The CDR3 nucleotides read TGTGCCAGCAGTTGGTCAGCTAACACTGAAGCTTTCTTT.

This clone was counted at least ten times. The gene calls are TRBV30 and TRBJ1-5; TRBD1 is a possible D gene (6 bases). The V and J ends lost 3 bases and 3 bases respectively, with 9 bases between them. CDR1 is GTSNPN, CDR2 SVGIG, per germline (reference sequence). The CDR3 runs to 13 residues. In nucleotides, the CDR3 is TGTGCCTGGAGAGGGGGGCACAATCAGCCCCAGCATTTT. It codes for CAWRGGHNQPQHF.

This clone is judged medium-sized (0.01 to 0.1%). The chain combines TRBV6-5 with TRBJ1-1; D is undetermined. Germline assignment: CDR1 MNHEY and CDR2 SVGAGI. Between the trimmed V and J ends, which lost 2 bases and 1 base, there was a span of 5 bases. This CDR3 spans 13 amino acids. CDR3 DNA: TGTGCCAGCAGTTACGCGGGGAACACTGAAGCTTTCTTT. It translates to CASSYAGNTEAFF.

The chain employs TRBV12-5 and TRBJ1-2, with D unclear. This CDR3 is 12 amino acids long. CDR1 LGHNT and CDR2 FRNRAP come from the germline V gene. Trimming pared 5 bases from V and 4 bases from J, leaving 8 bases between. This CDR3 reads CASGMFSYGYTF. Written as DNA, the CDR3 is TGTGCTAGTGGTATGTTTTCCTATGGCTACACCTTC. The full variable domain, rest sourced from reference TRBV12-5 and TRBJ1-2, is DARVTQTPRHKVTEMGQEVTMRCQPILGHNTVFWYRQTMMQGLELLAYFRNRAPLDDSGMPKDRFSAEMPDATLATLKIQPSEPRDSAVYFCASGMFSYGYTFGSGTRLTVV.

This clone was detected ten times or more. The DNA for the CDR3 is TGTGCCTGGAGCGAGACAGGGGACACTGAAGCTTTCTTT. It specifies CAWSETGDTEAFF. V and J are TRBV30 and TRBJ1-1, with 8 bases identical to TRBD1. The CDR3 loop spans 13 amino acids. V gave up 3 bases and J gave up 3 bases; unmatched junction bases: 3. Germline V CDR1 and CDR2: GTSNPN, SVGIG (reference sequence).

There are a few counts of this clone. The gene calls are TRBV6-1 and TRBJ2-7; D gene ambiguous. The CDR3 covers 12 residues. V lost 9 bases and J lost 3, with 12 bases in between. Looked up from germline, CDR1 is MNHNS and CDR2 is SASEGT. DNA of the CDR3: TGTGCCAGTAGTTGGTCGGTCTACGAGCAGTACTTC. Translation: CASSWSVYEQYF.

This clone was seen at least ten times. This chain uses TRBV25-1 with TRBJ2-7; 11 bases fit TRBD2. V gave up 2 bases and J gave up 0 bases; unmatched junction bases: 12. There are 19 residues in the CDR3. The V gene's germline CDR1 is MGHDK and CDR2 SYGVNS. The CDR3 nucleotides are TGTGCCAGCAGTGAAACTCGGGTGACTAGCGGGGATAGCTCCTACGAGCAGTACTTC. Amino acid sequence: CASSETRVTSGDSSYEQYF.